The entry below describes one T cell receptor (beta chain). Its antigen target is currently unknown. No per-base quality is available; no much larger clone lies one base away. The collaborating institutions used their own protocols to collect whole blood in K2EDTA tubes. For TCRbeta analysis, collaborator samples were shipped as frozen whole blood, as isolated PBMCs, or as DNA extracted from either sample type. The junction shows trimming of 5 bases on V and 4 bases on J, and the gene matches do not reach 6 bases of it. The CDR1 and CDR2 encoded by the germline V gene (reference sequence) are GTSNPN and SVGIG. The CDR3 goes from the cysteine to the phenylalanine over 15 residues. Only the CDR3 part of the read is kept: 45 bases, read in frame from the first base. This specimen comes from a study of blood T cell repertoires in COVID-19 (TCRdb year 2020). For the wider study: The collaborator samples originated in the United States, Italy and Spain and spanned the acute and convalescent phases of COVID-19. The prospective study material was composed of cDNA or gDNA derived from T cells, B-cell-depleted T cells, or PBMCs. Subjects who had been exposed to COVID-19, were actively infected with it, or had recovered from it provided the deeply sampled blood TCRbeta repertoires that made up the dataset. A freely available public database, intended as a resource for researchers studying the immune response to SARS-CoV-2, is where the repertoires were released. The samples were drawn from two sources: the first 160 participants of the ongoing ImmuneRACE study, and approximately 1,300 subjects contributed by 6 global collaborators. Nearly every sample came with metadata listing a de-identified subject ID, COVID-19 status, age in years and sex. HLA class I and class II types, where available, came from metadata supplied by the sample provider rather than from assay-based typing. Results the study describes overall, beyond this receptor: The quantity of clinical and demographic metadata differed by source and by participant and was supplied without curation.

TCRbeta CDR3 regions were amplified from genomic DNA by means of the immunoSEQ Assay, a bias-controlled multiplex PCR. Concerning the study's data processing: Nucleated cell counts per sample were estimated from amplification of reference gene primers within the assay. To quantify the absolute abundance of each unique TCRbeta CDR3 rearrangement, sequence reads were collapsed and filtered. For each sample, productive Simpson clonality was calculated as the square root of Simpson's diversity index across productive rearrangements. TCRdb limited this immuneACCESS table to in-frame rearrangements with V and J called. A share of clones is missing; checked studies link under half to unresolved V genes, and the rest is unexplained. V, J and clone size are taken as reported in that table, and D and trimming were inferred from the DNA itself. The table for this sample lists about 440,000 clones; more than 85% of them were counted only once. Of the sample, roughly 4% falls within the top ten clones.

The chain is assembled from TRBV30 and TRBJ2-6; TRBD1 aligns with 9 central bases. The sequence was collected from a young woman with acute or convalescent COVID-19. The specimen was peripheral blood. The nucleotide sequence reads TGTGCCTGGGTACAGGGGGCACGGGGGGCCAACGTCCTGACTTTC. This sequence encodes CAWVQGARGANVLTF.